The 16 T cell receptor beta chains reported below all come from one sample, sequenced in a study of T cells in Graves' hyperthyroidism and ophthalmopathy. TCR beta CDR3 sequences were amplified from RNA transcripts. With the HTBI primer set, the TCR CDR3 went through a first round of RT-PCR. MiXCR was run by TCRdb on the multiplex PCR reads, yielding one entry per CDR3 protein. The sample holds roughly 500,000 distinct CDR3 sequences; 15% to 20% are singletons and the top ten take 25% to 35%. Sequencing used blood. The receptors shown here come from a woman aged 25 to 39 with Graves' ophthalmopathy.

This chain uses TRBV30 with TRBJ1-5; tentative D call: TRBD1 (5 bases). The germline gives CDR1 GTSNPN, CDR2 SVGIG (reference sequence). V was pared by 3 bases and J by 2 bases, with 8 bases between. CDR3 size: 13 residues. For the CDR3, the DNA is TGTGCCTGGAGAGGGGCGGGCAATCAGCCCCAGCATTTT. Its translation is CAWRGAGNQPQHF.

The sample holds a few counts of this clonotype. This chain links TRBV20-1 with TRBJ2-7; D may match TRBD1 or TRBD2 (5 bases each). CDR3 length: 14 amino acids. Between the trimmed V and J ends, which lost 2 bases and 0 bases, there was a span of 11 bases. Germline V gives CDR1 DFQATT, CDR2 SNEGSKA (reference sequence). CDR3 sequence reads: CSARYMGDSYEQYF. The CDR3 DNA sequence: TGCAGTGCTAGATATATGGGGGACTCCTACGAGCAGTACTTC.

This clonotype was counted ten times or more. This sequence joins TRBV7-2 and TRBJ2-2; 7 nucleotides match TRBD1. The junction had 10 bases not matched to a gene; V was cut back by 8 bases and J by 7 bases. This CDR3 is 14 amino acids long. CDR1 SGHTA and CDR2 FQGNSA come from the germline V gene. The CDR3 bases are TGTGCCAGCGTCGCAGACAGGGAAGGCGGGGAGCTGTTTTTT. Amino acids: CASVADREGGELFF.

The CDR3 DNA sequence: TGTGCCAGCAGTCCTGGAGTCGGCTACACCTTC. Translated, it gives CASSPGVGYTF. The chain is built from TRBV6-1 and TRBJ1-2; D gene unclear. This CDR3 contains 11 residues. From germline, CDR1 is MNHNS and CDR2 SASEGT. V was shortened by 5 bases and J by 8 bases, with 9 bases between the two germline ends.

The V gene is TRBV4-2, the J gene TRBJ1-5, with no clear D. There are 12 residues in the CDR3. CDR1 LGHNA and CDR2 YNFKEQ come from the germline V gene. Trimming removed 0 bases from V and 7 bases from J, with 4 bases in between. DNA of the CDR3: TGTGCCAGCAGCCAAGAAGACCAGCCCCAGCATTTT. This encodes CASSQEDQPQHF.

Ten or more counts support this clonotype. This chain uses TRBV10-1 with TRBJ2-2; D gene unclear. This CDR3 is built from 13 residues. V gave up 0 bases and J gave up 1 base, with 0 bases separating them. Looked up from germline, CDR1 is WNHNN and CDR2 is SYGVQD (reference sequence). Here the CDR3 DNA reads TGCGCCAGCAGTGAGTCGAACACCGGGGAGCTGTTTTTT. Translated: CASSESNTGELFF.

Of note for this clonotype: A much more abundant neighbour one base away suggests this may be a read error. V is TRBV27 and J is TRBJ1-1; D remains ambiguous. There are 13 residues in the CDR3. The germline V gene encodes CDR1 MNHEY and CDR2 SMNVEV (reference sequence). V was clipped by 1 base and J by 10 bases, with 13 bases between them. The CDR3 DNA reads TGTGCCAGCAGTTTATTTAGGGCAGGTGCAGCTTTCTTT. Amino acids: CASSLFRAGAAFF.

This clonotype was counted at least ten times. The chain couples TRBV29-1 to TRBJ2-1; 8 nucleotides align to TRBD2. Germline CDR1 is SQVTM and CDR2 is ANQGSEA. The CDR3 spans 14 residues. With V trimmed by 4 bases and J by 8 bases, 10 bases remained unmatched. CDR3 sequence (DNA): TGCAGCGTTGGTGGTAGCGGGGCACTCCATGAGCAGTTCTTC. This gives the protein CSVGGSGALHEQFF.

This clonotype was seen ten or more times. The rearrangement uses TRBV20-1 and TRBJ2-5; 8 nucleotides match TRBD1. CDR1 DFQATT and CDR2 SNEGSKA come from the germline V gene (reference sequence). With 5 bases clipped from V and 4 bases from J, the junction kept 9 bases outside the gene matches. The CDR3 sequence is 14 residues long. The DNA of the CDR3 is TGCAGTGCTCACGACGGCAGGGGGCTAGAGACCCAGTACTTC. Its protein is CSAHDGRGLETQYF.

This clonotype has a handful of counts. This chain connects TRBV4-3 to TRBJ2-7; 7 bases match TRBD2. Germline CDR1 and CDR2: LGHNA and YSLEER. The CDR3 length is 15 residues. The V segment lost 5 bases and the J segment 0 bases; nucleotides outside the gene matches: 7. The CDR3 nucleotides are TGCGCCAGCAGCTATCTAGCGGTAAGCTCCTACGAGCAGTACTTC. Amino acids: CASSYLAVSSYEQYF.

This chain links TRBV6-6 with TRBJ1-2, with D perhaps TRBD1 (5 bases). The CDR3 spans 16 residues. In germline, CDR1 is MNHNY, CDR2 SVGAGI (reference sequence). V lost 0 bases to trimming and J lost 5 bases, with 16 bases between them. CDR3 loop: CASSYSSGGLGYGYTF. In nucleotides, the CDR3 is TGTGCCAGCAGTTACTCCTCTGGGGGACTGGGGTATGGCTACACCTTC.

This clonotype showed up many times. A junction boundary mismatches the germline segment, possibly from a read error. The CDR3 spells CASSLGPGTRNEQFF. The CDR3 DNA reads as TGTGCTAGCAGCTTAGGACCCGGGACTAGAAATGAGCAGTTCTTC. The V and J genes are TRBV7-7 and TRBJ2-1, with 8 bases matching TRBD2. This CDR3 has 15 amino acids. Germline lookup yields CDR1 SSHAT and CDR2 FNYEAQ (reference sequence).

The table lists this clonotype with many counts. The chain combines TRBV13 with TRBJ2-4; TRBD2 agrees at 8 bases. The CDR3 is 14 amino acids. Germline CDR1 is PRHDT and CDR2 is FYEKMQ (reference sequence). The V segment lost 6 bases and the J segment 7 bases; nucleotides outside the gene matches: 8. This chain's CDR3 is CASRTLGGGNIQYF. In DNA form, the CDR3 reads TGTGCCAGCAGGACCCTCGGGGGGGGGAACATTCAGTACTTC.

There are many counts of this clonotype. The V and J genes are TRBV10-3 and TRBJ2-5; D is unclear. Germline CDR1 and CDR2: ENHRY and SYGVKD. The CDR3 runs to 16 residues. V lost 0 bases and J 7 bases, leaving 18 bases between the germline ends. The CDR3 coding sequence is TGTGCCATCAGTGAGTCTGCAATACTCCAAGAGAGGACCCAGTACTTC. This gives the protein CAISESAILQERTQYF.

The sample holds a few counts of this clonotype. The gene calls are TRBV19 and TRBJ1-5; TRBD1 aligns across 7 bases. The junction had 6 bases not matched to a gene; V was cut back by 1 base and J by 6 bases. There are 15 residues in the CDR3. The V gene's germline CDR1 is LNHDA and CDR2 SQIVND (reference sequence). This CDR3 reads CASSIAGQPFQPQHF. The CDR3 DNA follows: TGTGCCAGTAGTATAGCGGGACAGCCCTTTCAGCCCCAGCATTTT.

In this sample, this clonotype turned up a few times. This chain connects TRBV6-2 or TRBV6-3 to TRBJ1-5; a weak D match, TRBD1 (6 bases). Trimming removed 2 bases at V and 5 bases at J, with 13 bases between. The V gene's germline CDR1 is MNHEY and CDR2 SVGEGT. This CDR3 spans 15 amino acids. The DNA for the CDR3 is TGTGCCAGCAGTTACCCCGGACAGAATGATCAGCCCCAGCATTTT. Translation: CASSYPGQNDQPQHF.